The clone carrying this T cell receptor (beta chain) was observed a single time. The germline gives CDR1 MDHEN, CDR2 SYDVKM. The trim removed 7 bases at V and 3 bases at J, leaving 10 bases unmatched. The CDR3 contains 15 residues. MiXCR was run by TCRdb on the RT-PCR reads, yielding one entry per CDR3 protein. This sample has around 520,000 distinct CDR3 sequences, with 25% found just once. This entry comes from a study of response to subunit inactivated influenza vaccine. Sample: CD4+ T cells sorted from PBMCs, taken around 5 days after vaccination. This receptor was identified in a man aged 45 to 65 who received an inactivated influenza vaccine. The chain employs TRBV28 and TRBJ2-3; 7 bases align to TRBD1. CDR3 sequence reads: CASTLATGFTDTQYF. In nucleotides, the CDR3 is TGTGCCAGCACCCTTGCGACAGGGTTTACAGATACGCAGTATTTT.